This T cell receptor beta chain was sequenced in a study of T cell changes during pregnancy in multiple sclerosis. In germline, CDR1 is SGDLS, CDR2 YYNGEE. The J segment lost 4 bases and the V segment lost 5 bases, leaving 7 bases of the junction unmatched. CDR3 length: 14 residues. Profiled with immunoSEQ multiplex PCR; TCRdb holds only in-frame clones, not every one. The table shows about 67,000 clones, with over 80% occurring only once. The clonotype originates from a female donor in good health, enrolled as a control in a pregnancy study. The source was peripheral blood, collected in the second trimester of pregnancy. This chain joins TRBV9 and TRBJ2-3, with 7 bases fitting TRBD2. CDR3: CASSHPAGSDTQYF. CDR3 DNA: TGTGCCAGCAGTCACCCAGCGGGGTCAGATACGCAGTATTTT.